A selection of T cell receptor beta chains follows, all from one sample in a study of breast tumors, draining lymph nodes, adjacent tissues. TCRdb itself ran the multiplex PCR reads through MiXCR, one entry per CDR3 protein. The sample has roughly 130,000 distinct CDR3 sequences; about 20% are singletons. Input material: axillary lymph node tissue. These receptors were collected from a female donor with breast cancer. Some clones in this sample may be carry-over from other donors' samples. Both conserved end residues are part of each CDR3. D genes are given only for firm matches. A row's size may be missing; if present it is once, few, many or a size class.

d_gene: TRBD2; v_gene: TRBV6-1; j_gene: TRBJ2-7; abundance: many; CDR3aa: CASSGTSGRGYEQYF; CDR3nt: TGTGCCAGCAGCGGGACTAGCGGGAGAGGCTACGAGCAGTACTTC
d_gene: TRBD1; v_gene: TRBV5-1; j_gene: TRBJ1-2; abundance: many; CDR3aa: CASSSGQVYGYTF; CDR3nt: TGCGCCAGCAGCAGCGGACAGGTCTATGGCTACACCTTC
d_gene: TRBD2; v_gene: TRBV28; j_gene: TRBJ2-7; abundance: .; CDR3aa: CASSLLAGSWEQYF; CDR3nt: TGTGCCAGCAGTTTACTAGCGGGATCGTGGGAGCAGTACTTC
d_gene: TRBD1; v_gene: TRBV3-1; j_gene: TRBJ1-5; abundance: .; CDR3aa: CASSQGQGAQPQHF; CDR3nt: TGTGCCAGCAGCCAAGGACAGGGGGCACAGCCCCAGCATTTT
d_gene: TRBD1; v_gene: TRBV28; j_gene: TRBJ1-3; abundance: .; CDR3aa: CATGEGGVGNTIYF; CDR3nt: TGTGCCACAGGTGAAGGGGGCGTTGGAAACACCATATATTTT
d_gene: .; v_gene: TRBV15; j_gene: TRBJ2-7; abundance: many; CDR3aa: CATSRDESEQYF; CDR3nt: TGTGCCACCAGCAGAGATGAGAGCGAGCAGTACTTC
d_gene: .; v_gene: TRBV12-3/TRBV12-4; j_gene: TRBJ2-5; abundance: many; CDR3aa: CASSLRRADQETQYF; CDR3nt: TGTGCCAGCAGCCTCCGCAGGGCAGACCAAGAGACCCAGTACTTC
d_gene: .; v_gene: TRBV24-1; j_gene: TRBJ2-6; abundance: .; CDR3aa: CATSDDRSSGANVLTF; CDR3nt: TGTGCCACCAGTGACGACAGGAGCTCTGGGGCCAACGTCCTGACTTTC
d_gene: .; v_gene: TRBV5-5; j_gene: TRBJ2-2; abundance: .; CDR3aa: CASSFPGRTGELFF; CDR3nt: TGTGCCAGCAGCTTTCCGGGTAGGACCGGGGAGCTGTTTTTT
d_gene: .; v_gene: TRBV9; j_gene: TRBJ2-3; abundance: many; CDR3aa: CASSVVTDTQYF; CDR3nt: TGTGCCAGCAGCGTAGTGACAGATACGCAGTATTTT
d_gene: .; v_gene: TRBV6-5; j_gene: TRBJ2-5; abundance: many; CDR3aa: CASAINGGQETQYF; CDR3nt: TGTGCCAGCGCAATAAATGGGGGACAAGAGACCCAGTACTTC
d_gene: .; v_gene: TRBV18; j_gene: TRBJ2-1; abundance: .; CDR3aa: CASSPRIGNAYNEQFF; CDR3nt: TGTGCCAGCTCACCAAGAATAGGGAACGCCTACAATGAGCAGTTCTTC
d_gene: .; v_gene: TRBV10-3; j_gene: TRBJ2-5; abundance: many; CDR3aa: CAISARLQETQYF; CDR3nt: TGTGCCATCAGCGCTAGATTGCAAGAGACCCAGTACTTC
d_gene: .; v_gene: TRBV28; j_gene: TRBJ1-6; abundance: many; CDR3aa: CASTRVGSPLHF; CDR3nt: TGTGCCAGCACCAGGGTTGGGTCACCCCTCCACTTT
d_gene: TRBD1; v_gene: TRBV20-1; j_gene: TRBJ1-2; abundance: many; CDR3aa: CSAPVSGQGAFGYTF; CDR3nt: TGCAGTGCACCTGTTTCGGGACAGGGGGCTTTCGGCTACACCTTC
d_gene: .; v_gene: TRBV12-3/TRBV12-4; j_gene: TRBJ1-3; abundance: many; CDR3aa: CASRTSSGNTIYF; CDR3nt: TGTGCCAGCAGGACCTCCTCTGGAAACACCATATATTTT
d_gene: .; v_gene: TRBV20-1; j_gene: TRBJ2-7; abundance: .; CDR3aa: CSTSKGGEQYF; CDR3nt: TGCAGTACTTCCAAGGGAGGCGAGCAGTACTTC
d_gene: .; v_gene: TRBV2; j_gene: TRBJ1-4; abundance: many; CDR3aa: CASRADSTTNEKLFF; CDR3nt: TGTGCCAGCAGAGCGGACAGTACAACTAATGAAAAACTGTTTTTT